The clone carrying this T cell receptor (beta chain) has only a few counts. The antigen is unknown. The treatment was: around 19 received Ad26.COV2.S at low or high dose, single or two shots; about 5 received placebo; per-sample allocation not given. Specimens were obtained on day 63 following the first vaccine or placebo injection. An 18-55-year-old adult in Boston served as donor. The data were obtained in a study of Ad26.COV2.S vaccination and SARS-CoV-2 variants. V lost 2 bases and J lost 6, with 8 bases in between. CDR1 is MNHEY, CDR2 SVGEGT, per germline. This CDR3 comprises 12 residues. The study's findings and limits: Reported findings describe substantial breadth in spike-specific CD8+ and CD4+ T cell responses following vaccination. Non-spike TCR breadth was similar in vaccine and placebo recipients.

Using immunoSEQ multiplex PCR, the repertoire was profiled, and TCRdb retains in-frame clones only, with some absent. This table has fewer than 600,000 clones, 80% to 90% appearing once. The origin of this receptor is a person aged 18-60 years who received the Ad26.COV2.S COVID-19 vaccine or a placebo. Specimen: peripheral blood, collected in a trial of Ad26.COV2.S vaccine versus placebo. This chain connects TRBV6-2 or TRBV6-3 to TRBJ2-7; D not resolved. CDR3: CASSYGLREQYF. The CDR3, as DNA: TGTGCCAGCAGTTACGGCCTGCGCGAGCAGTACTTC.